The sequence of this T cell receptor beta chain was determined in a study of Graves' ophthalmopathy and Graves' hyperthyroidism. As the template, RNA transcripts were used to amplify TCR beta CDR3 regions. Second-round multiplex PCR followed a first-round RT-PCR using HTBI primers. MiXCR was run by TCRdb on the multiplex PCR reads, yielding one entry per CDR3 protein. The repertoire holds more than 1,000,000 distinct CDR3 sequences, about 38% seen once, with roughly 11% in the top ten. As concerns this clonotype: One end of the junction fails to match germline, which may point to a read error.

Looked up from germline, CDR1 is SGHVS and CDR2 is FQNEAQ. The CDR3 is made up of 16 amino acids. This TCR was recovered from an adult man with Graves' hyperthyroidism. The genes are TRBV7-8 and TRBJ2-7, with 14 bases aligning to TRBD2. Sequencing was carried out using peripheral blood or thyroid tissue (not recorded which). CDR3 protein: CAGSRGTSGRRDEQYF. CDR3 nucleotides: TGTGCCGGCAGCCGGGGGACTAGCGGGAGACGGGACGAGCAGTACTTC.